The rows below give T cell receptor beta chains drawn from one sample of a study of PD-L1 blockade in urothelial cancer. Measured with immunoSEQ multiplex PCR; TCRdb has only the in-frame clones, and not every one. The data show tens of thousands of clones, approximately 86% seen once. The sequencing here drew on PBMCs, taken around atezolizumab (anti-PD-L1) treatment. The receptors were sampled from a man aged 55 to 70 with urothelial cancer. Each CDR3 is given with its conserved first and last residue. The D gene is left open where the match is weak. Clone size is stated in some rows and not others, as once, few, many or a class when expanded.

D gene	V gene	J gene	clone size	CDR3 DNA	CDR3 protein
-	TRBV7-3	TRBJ2-1	-	TGTGCCAGCAGCTTACGTAGCGAGTACTACAATGAGCAGTTCTTC	CASSLRSEYYNEQFF
TRBD1	TRBV7-2	TRBJ1-2	-	TGTGCCAGCAGCTTAGAATTGGGACAGGGGGGGTATGGCTACACCTTC	CASSLELGQGGYGYTF
-	TRBV18	TRBJ1-1	-	TGTGCCAGCTCACGGGGTGGGAGCACTGAAGCTTTCTTT	CASSRGGSTEAFF
-	TRBV7-9	TRBJ2-1	-	TGTGCCAGCAGCTCCGAGTTTAGCACCCACCCCTGGGAGCAGTTCTTC	CASSSEFSTHPWEQFF
TRBD2	TRBV2	TRBJ2-1	once	TGTGCCAGCAGTGCTAGCGGGAGGAATGAGCAGTTCTTC	CASSASGRNEQFF
TRBD1	TRBV27	TRBJ2-7	-	TGTGCCAGCAGTCCCCTTTGGGACAGATCCTACGAGCAGTACTTC	CASSPLWDRSYEQYF
-	TRBV5-1	TRBJ1-3	few	TGCGCCAGCAGCCGAGATGCCAACTCTGGAAACACCATATATTTT	CASSRDANSGNTIYF
TRBD2	TRBV19	TRBJ2-1	-	TGTGCCAGTAGTGCAGCGGGAGGATACAATGAGCAGTTCTTC	CASSAAGGYNEQFF
-	TRBV30	TRBJ1-4	-	TGTGCCTGGAGAGGACGGGCAGGGGAAAAACTGTTTTTT	CAWRGRAGEKLFF
TRBD1	TRBV5-4	TRBJ1-5	few	TGTGCCAGCAGCTTGGGGGGACAGGGGGATCAGCCCCAGCATTTT	CASSLGGQGDQPQHF
-	TRBV10-3	TRBJ2-2	-	TGTGCCATCAGTCCGGGCAGGGGCGGAGGCACCGGGGAGCTGTTTTTT	CAISPGRGGGTGELFF
-	TRBV18	TRBJ1-5	-	TGTGCCAGCTCTAGGACTTCCGATGGCAATCAGCCCCAGCATTTT	CASSRTSDGNQPQHF
-	TRBV6-1	TRBJ1-3	-	TGTGCCAGCAGTAAAACATCAAGCTCTGGAAACACCATATATTTT	CASSKTSSSGNTIYF
TRBD1	TRBV6-1	TRBJ1-1	-	TGTGCCAGCAGTGAGTACGGACAGGGATCGGGAACTGAAGCTTTCTTT	CASSEYGQGSGTEAFF
-	TRBV9	TRBJ2-3	once	TGTGCCAGCAGCGTAGCTGTCTTATCGGATACGCAGTATTTT	CASSVAVLSDTQYF
-	TRBV5-6	TRBJ1-4	-	TGTGCCAGCAGCTTGGCGGGGGGTTCAACTAATGAAAAACTGTTTTTT	CASSLAGGSTNEKLFF
TRBD2	TRBV5-4	TRBJ2-1	once	TGTGCCAGCAGAAGTAAGGGCGGGGGAGATTACAATGAGCAGTTCTTC	CASRSKGGGDYNEQFF
TRBD2	TRBV27	TRBJ2-3	-	TGTGCCAGCAGTCCACTAGCGGGAGAAGGTGCAGATACGCAGTATTTT	CASSPLAGEGADTQYF
-	TRBV19	TRBJ2-2	-	TGTGCCAGCCACCCCCGACAGAACACCGGGGAGCTGTTTTTT	CASHPRQNTGELFF
-	TRBV7-6	TRBJ2-3	-	TGTGCCAGCAGCTTGACGACGACAACAGATACGCAGTATTTT	CASSLTTTTDTQYF
-	TRBV6-5	TRBJ1-2	few	TGTGCCAGCAGTGCCCTAGCCGGCGCGGGTGGCTACACCTTC	CASSALAGAGGYTF
TRBD2	TRBV5-4	TRBJ2-2	-	TGTGCCAGCAGCCGACCGGGACTAACGAACACCGGGGAGCTGTTTTTT	CASSRPGLTNTGELFF
TRBD2	TRBV5-1	TRBJ2-7	-	TGCGCCAGCAGCTCCGGGGGAGGGTTCGAGCAGTACTTC	CASSSGGGFEQYF
-	TRBV7-2	TRBJ2-6	-	TGTGCCAGCAGCTTAGCTTCCCGCTCTGGGGCCAACGTCCTGACTTTC	CASSLASRSGANVLTF
TRBD1	TRBV19	TRBJ1-5	-	TGTGCCAGTAAAGAGACAGGGGTAGTTCAGCCCCAGCATTTT	CASKETGVVQPQHF
TRBD1	TRBV30	TRBJ1-5	-	TGTGCCTGGAGTATCGGGACAGGTCACAATCAGCCCCAGCATTTT	CAWSIGTGHNQPQHF
TRBD1	TRBV2	TRBJ1-2	once	TGTGCCAGCAGGGGGGACAGGGGAAGAGGCTACACCTTC	CASRGDRGRGYTF